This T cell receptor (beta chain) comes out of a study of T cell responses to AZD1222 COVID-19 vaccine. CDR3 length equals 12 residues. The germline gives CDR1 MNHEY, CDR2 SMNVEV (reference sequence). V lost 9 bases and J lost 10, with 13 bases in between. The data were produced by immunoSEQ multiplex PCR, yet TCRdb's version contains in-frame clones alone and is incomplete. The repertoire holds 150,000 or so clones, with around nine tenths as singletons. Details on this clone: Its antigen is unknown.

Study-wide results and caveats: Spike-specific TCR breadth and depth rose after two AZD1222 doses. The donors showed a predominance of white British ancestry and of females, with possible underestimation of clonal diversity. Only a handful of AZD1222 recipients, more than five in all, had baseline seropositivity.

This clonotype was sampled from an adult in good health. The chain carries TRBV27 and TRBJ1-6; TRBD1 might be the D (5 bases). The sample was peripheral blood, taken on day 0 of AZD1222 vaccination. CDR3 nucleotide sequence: TGTGCCAGTCGTTGGGACGGATCACCCCTCCACTTT. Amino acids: CASRWDGSPLHF.